A single sample is the source of the 25 T cell receptor beta chains below, sequenced in a study of OX40 agonist ivuxolimab in advanced cancers. Profiled with immunoSEQ multiplex PCR; TCRdb holds only in-frame clones, not every one. Of 40,000 or so clones listed, roughly nine tenths are singletons. Sequenced here: CD4+ or CD8+ T cells sorted from blood, sampled in a trial of the OX40 agonist ivuxolimab. The source of these receptors is an adult with an advanced solid tumor such as melanoma, head and neck, liver or kidney cancer.

The chain links TRBV18 to TRBJ1-1; D remains ambiguous. The CDR3 covers 12 residues. Germline V gives CDR1 KGHSH, CDR2 LQKENI. V lost 2 bases and J 6 bases, leaving 7 bases between the germline ends. The CDR3 region has the DNA TGTGCCAGCTCACCAAACCTATCTGAAGCTTTCTTT. Its translation is CASSPNLSEAFF.

The chain recombines TRBV20-1 with TRBJ2-7; D remains unclear. Trimming stripped 3 bases from V and 6 bases from J, with 3 bases between. Germline V lookup: CDR1 DFQATT, CDR2 SNEGSKA (reference sequence). The CDR3 runs to 9 residues. This CDR3 reads CSASSEQYF. DNA of the CDR3: TGCAGTGCTAGTTCCGAGCAGTACTTC.

J is TRBJ1-1 and V is TRBV13; TRBD1 agrees at 12 bases. Trimming cost V 1 base and J 5 bases; bases outside gene matches: 11. The CDR3 consists of 18 residues. Germline V gene sequence: CDR1 PRHDT, CDR2 FYEKMQ (reference sequence). The CDR3 DNA reads TGTGCCAGCAGCTTAGACTTGGGACAGGGGGCGGCGGGGACTGAAGCTTTCTTT. Encoded protein: CASSLDLGQGAAGTEAFF. Full variable domain (missing parts from reference TRBV13 and TRBJ1-1): AAGVIQSPRHLIKEKRETATLKCYPIPRHDTVYWYQQGPGQDPQFLISFYEKMQSDKGSIPDRFSAQQFSDYHSELNMSSLELGDSALYFCASSLDLGQGAAGTEAFFGQGTRLTVV.

The chain combines TRBV11-2 with TRBJ1-2; TRBD1 is a possible D gene (6 bases). Deletions cut 0 bases from V and 4 bases from J, with 15 bases between. Germline lookup yields CDR1 SGHAT and CDR2 FQNNGV. The CDR3 runs 16 residues. CDR3: CASSLEIRTEIYGYTF. CDR3 sequence (DNA): TGTGCCAGCAGCTTAGAAATAAGGACAGAAATCTATGGCTACACCTTC. Together with reference TRBV11-2 and TRBJ1-2, the CDR3 gives the full variable domain: EAGVAQSPRYKIIEKRQSVAFWCNPISGHATLYWYQQILGQGPKLLIQFQNNGVVDDSQLPKDRFSAERLKGVDSTLKIQPAKLEDSAVYLCASSLEIRTEIYGYTFGSGTRLTVV.

The chain combines TRBV27 with TRBJ2-7; D call uncertain. Between the trimmed V and J ends, which lost 5 bases and 4 bases, there was a span of 18 bases. The CDR3 extends over 15 amino acids. Germline CDR1 and CDR2: MNHEY and SMNVEV (reference sequence). The DNA for the CDR3 is TGTGCCAGCAGTACACACCAGGACCCTGGTTACGAGCAGTACTTC. Translation: CASSTHQDPGYEQYF.

The genes are TRBV2 and TRBJ2-7; TRBD1 is a possible D gene (6 bases). Trimming cost V 4 bases and J 0 bases, with 13 bases left between them. The CDR3 sequence is 15 residues long. Germline loops: CDR1 SNHLY, CDR2 FYNNEI. The CDR3 DNA is TGTGCCAGCAGTGCAACTTACAGGGACTCCTACGAGCAGTACTTC. This translates into CASSATYRDSYEQYF.

CDR3 DNA sequence: TGTGCCAGCTCTTCTACCAGGGGCTCCCCAGGTAGCTATGGCTACACCTTC. This encodes CASSSTRGSPGSYGYTF. V and J are TRBV18 and TRBJ1-2, with D tentatively TRBD1 (6 bases). The CDR3 is 17 amino acids. Germline V gene lookup returns CDR1 KGHSH and CDR2 LQKENI. V was trimmed by 6 bases and J by 4 bases, leaving 24 bases between them.

The V and J genes are TRBV7-9 and TRBJ2-7; no clear D. Germline V gene lookup returns CDR1 SEHNR and CDR2 FQNEAQ (reference sequence). The CDR3 spans 15 residues. Trimming stripped 3 bases from V and 4 bases from J, with 16 bases between. CDR3 in DNA: TGTGCCAGCAGCTTCACGACATCTGCCGGGTACGAGCAGTACTTC. Translated: CASSFTTSAGYEQYF.

This clone appeared once. J is TRBJ2-1 and V is TRBV5-8, with 8 bases identical to TRBD2. The CDR3 runs 17 residues. CDR1 and CDR2 (germline): SGHTS, YDEGEE. V was pared by 1 base and J by 5 bases, with 11 bases of the junction left unmatched. This chain's CDR3 is CASSLTSGTTQHNEQFF. The DNA of the CDR3 is TGTGCCAGCAGCTTGACTAGCGGAACTACACAACACAATGAGCAGTTCTTC.

The sample holds a few counts of this clone. J is TRBJ1-1 and V is TRBV5-4; no clear D gene. The germline V gene has CDR1 SGHNT and CDR2 YYREEE (reference sequence). V was trimmed by 7 bases and J by 6 bases, leaving 16 bases between them. This CDR3 spans 13 amino acids. CDR3 nucleotides: TGTGCCAGCGAGGCCGAACCTGTCGCTGAAGCTTTCTTT. It is translated as CASEAEPVAEAFF.

The chain couples TRBV11-2 to TRBJ2-5, with D possibly being TRBD2 (6 bases). With 5 bases removed from V and 2 bases from J, the gap between germline ends came to 15 bases. This CDR3 has 15 residues. The germline gives CDR1 SGHAT, CDR2 FQNNGV. CDR3 sequence: CASSLGMGGQETQYF. CDR3 in DNA: TGTGCCAGCAGCCTAGGAATGGGGGGTCAAGAGACCCAGTACTTC.

J is TRBJ2-5 and V is TRBV7-9; D tentatively reads TRBD1 or TRBD2 (5 bases each). V dropped 5 bases and J dropped 11 bases, with 15 bases sitting between them. The CDR3 has 12 residues. Germline loops: CDR1 SEHNR, CDR2 FQNEAQ (reference sequence). The CDR3 DNA follows: TGTGCCAGCAGCCTCGGACTGGGGGAGCAGTACTTC. Protein sequence: CASSLGLGEQYF.

V is TRBV7-3 and J is TRBJ2-1, with a tentative D call TRBD2 (7 bases). CDR3 length equals 14 residues. Germline V CDR1 and CDR2: SGHTA, FQGTGA. Trimming took 2 bases from V and 9 from J, leaving 14 bases between them. Here the CDR3 DNA reads TGTGCCAGCAGCTTACGTGGGGGGGCTTCTGAGCAGTTCTTC. Amino acids: CASSLRGGASEQFF.

The rearrangement uses TRBV9 and TRBJ2-3; TRBD1 might be the D (5 bases). The germline V gene has CDR1 SGDLS and CDR2 YYNGEE. Trimming took off 4 bases at V and 0 bases at J, with 12 bases between the two ends. The CDR3 is 15 residues long. The CDR3 coding sequence is TGTGCCAGCAGCCCGGGCAGGGCGAGCACAGATACGCAGTATTTT. Its protein product is CASSPGRASTDTQYF. Together with reference TRBV9 and TRBJ2-3, the CDR3 gives the full variable domain: DSGVTQTPKHLITATGQRVTLRCSPRSGDLSVYWYQQSLDQGLQFLIQYYNGEERAKGNILERFSAQQFPDLHSELNLSSLELGDSALYFCASSPGRASTDTQYFGPGTRLTVL.

This chain joins TRBV5-6 and TRBJ1-1; no clear D. V was pared by 0 bases and J by 3 bases, with 6 bases between. The germline V gene encodes CDR1 SGHDT and CDR2 YYEEEE. This CDR3 contains 13 residues. The CDR3 spells CASSLVSYTEAFF. The CDR3 bases are TGTGCCAGCAGCTTGGTCAGCTACACTGAAGCTTTCTTT.

In regard to this clone: This CDR3 is missing its conserved last phenylalanine or tryptophan, likely due to a read error. The V and J genes are TRBV5-6 and TRBJ1-6; the D is unclear. This CDR3 comprises 16 residues. Trimming pared 0 bases from V and 0 bases from J, leaving 7 bases between. Germline CDR1 SGHDT, CDR2 YYEEEE. In nucleotides, the CDR3 is TGTGCCAGCAGCTTGGACGGGAGCTCCTATAATTCACCCCTCCACCTT. Encoded protein: CASSLDGSSYNSPLHL.

The V gene is TRBV7-9, the J gene TRBJ2-2, with TRBD1 as a possible D gene (6 bases). The CDR3 has 17 residues. V lost 3 bases and J lost 0, with 14 bases in between. CDR1 and CDR2 from the germline V gene are SEHNR and FQNEAQ (reference sequence). The CDR3 DNA reads TGTGCCAGCAGCTTCCATCACGGACAGACGAACACCGGGGAGCTGTTTTTT. Its protein is CASSFHHGQTNTGELFF.

The gene calls are TRBV6-4 and TRBJ2-3, with 8 bases lining up with TRBD1. The CDR3 is 15 residues long. The trim removed 2 bases at V and 4 bases at J, leaving 5 bases unmatched. The germline CDR1 and CDR2 sequences are MRHNA and SNTAGT. CDR3 in DNA: TGTGCCAGCAGTGACCAGGGGGCGGAAGCAGATACGCAGTATTTT. Its protein is CASSDQGAEADTQYF.

The V call is TRBV9, the J call TRBJ1-2; maybe TRBD1 (5 bases). V was pared by 3 bases and J by 3 bases, with 18 bases between. CDR3 size: 16 residues. CDR1 and CDR2 (germline): SGDLS, YYNGEE. The CDR3 DNA reads as TGTGCCAGCAGCGCTCCCCGGGGGGATCGGGACTATGGCTACACCTTC. Its translation: CASSAPRGDRDYGYTF.

This clone was picked up a small number of times. J is TRBJ1-2 and V is TRBV4-3, with TRBD1 matching 12 bases. In germline, CDR1 is LGHNA, CDR2 YSLEER. With 1 base clipped from V and 8 bases from J, the junction kept 2 bases outside the gene matches. This CDR3 region has 14 residues. The CDR3 nucleotides read TGCGCCAGCAGCCAAGGCGGGACAGGGGGCGGCTACACCTTC. Translated, it gives CASSQGGTGGGYTF.

The V gene is TRBV9, the J gene TRBJ1-5, with D possibly matching TRBD1 (5 bases). CDR1 is SGDLS, CDR2 YYNGEE, per germline. This CDR3 is built from 16 residues. V was clipped by 3 bases and J by 1 base, with 14 bases between them. DNA for the CDR3: TGTGCCAGCAGCGCAGGGTTGCAGGGAAGCAATCAGCCCCAGCATTTT. It yields the protein CASSAGLQGSNQPQHF.

This clone is labeled as medium-sized (0.01 to 0.1%). This chain joins TRBV6-6 and TRBJ1-6, with D perhaps TRBD1 (5 bases). CDR1 MNHNY and CDR2 SVGAGI come from the germline V gene (reference sequence). The CDR3 runs 16 residues. Trimming left V 0 bases short and J 4 bases short, with 10 bases between. The CDR3 bases are TGTGCCAGCAGTTACTCGGGAGGGGTTTATAATTCACCCCTCCACTTT. This gives the protein CASSYSGGVYNSPLHF.

This chain links TRBV5-4 with TRBJ2-5; a weak D match, TRBD1 (5 bases). The J call may be faulty, since TRBJ2-7 better matches the DNA end. Germline V gives CDR1 SGHNT, CDR2 YYREEE (reference sequence). This CDR3 contains 13 residues. The CDR3 region is CASTLKGAYEQYF. In DNA form, the CDR3 reads TGTGCCAGCACCTTAAAAGGGGCCTACGAGCAGTACTTC.

The rearrangement uses TRBV15 and TRBJ1-2, with TRBD1 identical over 7 bases. The CDR3 runs 18 residues. The V gene's germline CDR1 is LNHNV and CDR2 YYDKDF (reference sequence). J was trimmed by 0 bases and V by 0 bases; bases with no gene match: 10. The chain's CDR3 is CATSRDLWGQSTNYGYTF. In DNA, the CDR3 is TGTGCCACCAGCAGAGATCTATGGGGACAGAGCACTAACTATGGCTACACCTTC.

The chain couples TRBV13 to TRBJ1-2, with 7 bases fitting TRBD1. V gave up 3 bases and J gave up 3 bases; unmatched junction bases: 10. Germline V lookup: CDR1 PRHDT, CDR2 FYEKMQ (reference sequence). CDR3 size: 16 residues. The CDR3 region is CASSLSILTGHYGYTF. The DNA of the CDR3 is TGTGCCAGCAGCTTGTCGATTTTGACAGGGCACTATGGCTACACCTTC. The variable domain in full, completed from reference TRBV13 and TRBJ1-2, reads AAGVIQSPRHLIKEKRETATLKCYPIPRHDTVYWYQQGPGQDPQFLISFYEKMQSDKGSIPDRFSAQQFSDYHSELNMSSLELGDSALYFCASSLSILTGHYGYTFGSGTRLTVV.